Here is one TCR beta chain with its context. Self-reported history from a screening survey and questionnaire set each donor's cohort. Resolution of symptoms, clearance, or two negative PCRs was present in recovered Cohort 3 donors. Germline lookup yields CDR1 SGHTA and CDR2 FQGNSA. Trimming cost V 4 bases and J 4 bases; bases outside gene matches: 12. The CDR3 is made up of 18 amino acids. The data originate from a study of blood T cell repertoires in COVID-19. Background on the study: Nucleic acid was either cDNA or gDNA, and it came from T cells, B-cell-depleted T cells, or PBMCs.

Per the original data handling: Amplification of reference gene primers provided the estimated nucleated cell counts. The method was immunoSEQ multiplex PCR; TCRdb's version includes in-frame clones alone and lacks a portion of them. V, J and clone size derive from that table, while D and trimming were established from the DNA sequence. Of about 380,000 clones in the sample, around 89% were seen once. This sequence joins TRBV7-2 and TRBJ2-2; 10 bases match TRBD2. The receptor's source is a woman aged 18 to 35 who had recovered from COVID-19. The sequencing input was PBMCs or T cells enriched from blood (not recorded which). CDR3 nucleotide sequence: TGTGCCAGCAGCTCGTCTACTAGCGGGACGACCTCCACCGGGGAGCTGTTTTTT. This translates into CASSSSTSGTTSTGELFF. Full variable domain (rest looked up from reference TRBV7-2 and TRBJ2-2): GAGVSQSPSNKVTEKGKDVELRCDPISGHTALYWYRQSLGQGLEFLIYFQGNSAPDKSGLPSDRFSAERTGGSVSTLTIQRTQQEDSAVYLCASSSSTSGTTSTGELFFGEGSRLTVL.